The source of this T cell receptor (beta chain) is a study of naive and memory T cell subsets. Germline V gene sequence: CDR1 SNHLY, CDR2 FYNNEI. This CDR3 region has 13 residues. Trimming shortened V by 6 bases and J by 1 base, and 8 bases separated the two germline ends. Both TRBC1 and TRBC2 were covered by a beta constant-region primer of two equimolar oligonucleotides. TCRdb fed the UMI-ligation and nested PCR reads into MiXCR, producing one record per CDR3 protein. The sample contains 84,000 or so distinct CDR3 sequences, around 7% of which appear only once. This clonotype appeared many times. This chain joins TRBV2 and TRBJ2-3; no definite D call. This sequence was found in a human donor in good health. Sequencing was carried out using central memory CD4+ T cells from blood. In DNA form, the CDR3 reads TGTGCCAGCAGGATGGCGCGCACAGATACGCAGTATTTT. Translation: CASRMARTDTQYF.